This entry concerns a single T cell receptor beta chain. What it binds is not known. Primers for the PCR totalled 60 Vbeta and 13 Jbeta. In the original analysis: As a later analysis found, there were approximately 80 million unique TCR beta chains, of which roughly 11 million were shared. Method: immunoSEQ multiplex PCR; TCRdb's copy keeps in-frame clones and lacks some. V, J and clone size are those of that table, while D and trimming were read from the DNA. The table lists fewer than 150,000 clones, 78% of them singletons. The data are from a study of cytomegalovirus exposure and HLA in healthy donors. Broader study findings: Approximately 18,000 TCR beta sequences were associated with HLA alleles at 0.05 false discovery rate in a later analysis.

This CDR3 region has 15 residues. The V segment lost 4 bases and the J segment 5 bases; nucleotides outside the gene matches: 7. Germline CDR1 reads SGHRS; CDR2 reads YFSETQ. The sequence came from a male donor in good health and CMV-seronegative. The V gene is TRBV5-1, the J gene TRBJ2-2; 8 bases map to TRBD1. The sequenced material came from PBMCs. In nucleotides, the CDR3 is TGCGCCAGCAGCCCCTCAGGGGGCAGGACCGGGGAGCTGTTTTTT. Translated, it gives CASSPSGGRTGELFF.